This T cell receptor beta chain is drawn from a study of CXCR3-negative and CXCR3-positive naive CD8 T cells. At the level of the study: TRB reads totalled about 140 million, about 1.5 +/- 0.3 million per library.

Study-level findings and limits: The study found comparably high diversity in both naive subsets and much lower diversity in memory CD8+ cells. Similar TRBV-TRBJ gene usage was seen in naive CXCR3-negative and CXCR3-positive cells, but not in memory cells.

This CDR3 contains 17 residues. Germline V gene data show CDR1 as LNHDA and CDR2 as SQIVND (reference sequence). About this clonotype itself: Its antigen remains unidentified.

Preparation of TRB cDNA libraries relied on 5' RACE carrying UMI labels. TCRdb reprocessed the 5' RACE reads and stores each CDR3 protein as one record, lacking DNA. The ten top clones account for around 15%, within a sample of nearly 45,000 distinct CDR3 sequences. The TCR was taken from a human donor in good health. Some clones in this sample may be carry-over from other donors' samples. Input material: memory CD8+ T cells from blood. The V gene is TRBV19, the J gene TRBJ1-5; TCRdb designates TRBD1, a call that cannot be tested without DNA. CDR3 sequence reads: CASSIGQGRVGNQLQHF.